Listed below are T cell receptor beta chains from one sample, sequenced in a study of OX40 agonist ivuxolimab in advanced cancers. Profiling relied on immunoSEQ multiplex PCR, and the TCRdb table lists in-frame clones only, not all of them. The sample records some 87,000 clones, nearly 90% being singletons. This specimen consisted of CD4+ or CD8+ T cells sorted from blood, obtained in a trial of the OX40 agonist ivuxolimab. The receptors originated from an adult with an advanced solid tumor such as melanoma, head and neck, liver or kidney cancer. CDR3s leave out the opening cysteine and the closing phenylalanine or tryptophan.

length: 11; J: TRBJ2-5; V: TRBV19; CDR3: ASNGDPGETQY
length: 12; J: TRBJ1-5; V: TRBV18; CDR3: ASSQDFSNQPQH
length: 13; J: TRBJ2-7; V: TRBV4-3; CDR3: ALPIGRRRSYEQY
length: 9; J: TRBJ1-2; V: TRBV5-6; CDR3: ASSLNSGYT
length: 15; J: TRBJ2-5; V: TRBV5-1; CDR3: ASSIRPRGGRGETQY
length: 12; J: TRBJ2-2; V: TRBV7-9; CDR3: ASSTGTATGELF
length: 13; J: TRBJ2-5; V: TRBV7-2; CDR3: ASSLGDRAQETQY
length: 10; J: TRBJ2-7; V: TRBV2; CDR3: ASDTGLYEQY
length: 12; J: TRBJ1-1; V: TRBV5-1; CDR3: ASSLWGGNTEAF
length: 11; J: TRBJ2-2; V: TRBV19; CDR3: ASSMGATGELF
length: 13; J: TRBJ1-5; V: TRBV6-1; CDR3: ASSDYRGLNQPQH
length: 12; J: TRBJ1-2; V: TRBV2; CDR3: ASSLQPSEYGYT
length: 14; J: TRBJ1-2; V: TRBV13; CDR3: ASSLKYVEFNYGYT
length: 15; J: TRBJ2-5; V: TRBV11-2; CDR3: ASSFFSRRASGETQY